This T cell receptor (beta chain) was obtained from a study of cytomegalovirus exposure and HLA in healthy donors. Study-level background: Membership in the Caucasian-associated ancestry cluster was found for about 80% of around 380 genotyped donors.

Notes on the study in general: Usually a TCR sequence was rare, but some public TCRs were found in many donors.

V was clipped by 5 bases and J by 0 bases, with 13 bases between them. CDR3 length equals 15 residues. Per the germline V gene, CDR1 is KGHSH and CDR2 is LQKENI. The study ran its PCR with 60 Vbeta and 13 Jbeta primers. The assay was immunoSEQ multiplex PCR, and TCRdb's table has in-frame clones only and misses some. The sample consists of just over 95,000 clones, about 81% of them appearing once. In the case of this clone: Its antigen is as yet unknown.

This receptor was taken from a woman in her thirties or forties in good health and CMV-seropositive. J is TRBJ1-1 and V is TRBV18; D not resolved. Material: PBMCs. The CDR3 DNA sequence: TGTGCCAGCTCAACCGGGTCTAGAATGAACACTGAAGCTTTCTTT. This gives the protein CASSTGSRMNTEAFF.